This T cell receptor beta chain was documented in a study of T cell repertoires in cytomegalovirus infection. Each CDR3 protein gets one entry after TCRdb re-called the reads with MiXCR. The sample yields some 350,000 distinct CDR3 sequences, about 34% seen once. Trimming cost V 8 bases and J 5 bases, with 9 bases left between them. Germline loops: CDR1 MGHDK, CDR2 SYGVNS. CDR3 length: 11 residues. With regard to this clonotype: Its antigen is as yet unknown.

General study findings and limits: Within the response measured ex vivo, HLA-C-restricted CMV-specific TCR beta clonotypes were dominant.

The specimen was cultured PBMCs, collected from culture after CMV antigen stimulation. The V call is TRBV25-1, the J call TRBJ2-5; no clear D. This receptor was identified in a human donor in good health (CMV status not recorded). Some clones in this sample may be carry-over from other donors' samples. This chain's CDR3 is CASRYSETQYF. The CDR3 nucleotides read TGTGCCAGCCGATATTCGGAGACCCAGTACTTC. Supplemented by reference TRBV25-1 and TRBJ2-5, the full variable domain reads EADIYQTPRYLVIGTGKKITLECSQTMGHDKMYWYQQDPGMELHLIHYSYGVNSTEKGDLSSESTVSRIRTEHFPLTLESARPSHTSQYLCASRYSETQYFGPGTRLLVL.